This T cell receptor beta chain emerged from a study of PD-1 blockade in classical Hodgkin lymphoma. Study-level information: On a schedule of every 2 weeks, patients received nivolumab 3 mg/kg intravenously. Findings and caveats of the study: CD4+ but not CD8+ TCR diversity rose significantly by C4D1. Prior to therapy, complete responders displayed diversity much like that of newly diagnosed patients.

From germline, CDR1 is MDHEN and CDR2 SYDVKM. The CDR3 totals 15 residues. V was pared by 4 bases and J by 3 bases, with 8 bases of the junction left unmatched. The repertoire was sequenced with immunoSEQ multiplex PCR; TCRdb's copy has only in-frame clones and lacks some. The data hold around 66,000 clones, with over 70% observed a single time. Relapses following autologous stem cell transplantation were seen in all patients, with brentuximab vedotin exposure varying. Progressive disease, partial response or complete response was each patient's best response. Points on this clone: Its antigen is currently unknown.

The chain links TRBV28 to TRBJ1-1; the match to TRBD1 covers 7 bases. This receptor was identified in a human donor with classical Hodgkin lymphoma. The sequencing here drew on peripheral blood mononuclear cells (PBMCs), taken before the second cycle of nivolumab. Here the CDR3 reads CASSSPNRGHTEAFF. Written as DNA, the CDR3 is TGTGCCAGCAGTTCACCCAACAGGGGACACACTGAAGCTTTCTTT.